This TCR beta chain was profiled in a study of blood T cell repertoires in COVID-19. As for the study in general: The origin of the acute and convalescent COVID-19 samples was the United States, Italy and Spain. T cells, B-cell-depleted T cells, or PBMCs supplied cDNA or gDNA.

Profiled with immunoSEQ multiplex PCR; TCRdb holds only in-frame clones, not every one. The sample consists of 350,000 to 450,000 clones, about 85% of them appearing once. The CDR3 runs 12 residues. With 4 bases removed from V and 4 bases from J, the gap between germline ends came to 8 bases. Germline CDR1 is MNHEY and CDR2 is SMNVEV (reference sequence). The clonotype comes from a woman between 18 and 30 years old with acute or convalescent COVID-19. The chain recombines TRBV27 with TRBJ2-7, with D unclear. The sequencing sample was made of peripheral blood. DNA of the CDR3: TGTGCCAGCAGTTCACGAGATTACGAGCAGTACTTC. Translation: CASSSRDYEQYF.